The source of this T cell receptor (beta chain) is a study of blood T cell repertoires in COVID-19. Libraries were prepared by immunoSEQ multiplex PCR; TCRdb keeps only in-frame clonotypes and omits some of them. Counted here are roughly 40,000 clones, about 88% occurring once; the ten biggest clones make up approximately 20%. This TCR derives from a man aged 45-60 years in a cohort sampled during active COVID-19. Material: peripheral blood.

The CDR3 loop is CASSMAPFFYNEQFF. DNA for the CDR3: TGTGCCAGTAGTATGGCCCCTTTCTTCTACAATGAGCAGTTCTTC. The chain joins TRBV19 to TRBJ2-1; D is unclear. This CDR3 has 15 residues. The V and J ends lost 3 bases and 3 bases respectively, with 12 bases between them. CDR1 is LNHDA and CDR2 is SQIVND in the germline V gene (reference sequence).